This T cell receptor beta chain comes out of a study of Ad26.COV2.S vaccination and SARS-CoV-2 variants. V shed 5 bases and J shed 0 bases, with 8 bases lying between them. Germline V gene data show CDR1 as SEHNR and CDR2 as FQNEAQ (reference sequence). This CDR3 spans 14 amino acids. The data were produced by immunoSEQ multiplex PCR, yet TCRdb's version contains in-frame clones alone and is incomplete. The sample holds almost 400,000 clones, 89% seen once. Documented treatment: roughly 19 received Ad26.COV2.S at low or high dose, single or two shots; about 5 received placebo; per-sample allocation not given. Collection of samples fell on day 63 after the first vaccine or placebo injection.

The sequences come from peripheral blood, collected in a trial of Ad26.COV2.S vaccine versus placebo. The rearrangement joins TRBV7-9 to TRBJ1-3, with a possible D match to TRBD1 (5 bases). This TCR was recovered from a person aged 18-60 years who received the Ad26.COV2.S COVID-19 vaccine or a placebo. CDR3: CASSRDFSGNTIYF. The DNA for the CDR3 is TGTGCCAGCAGCCGGGACTTCTCTGGAAACACCATATATTTT. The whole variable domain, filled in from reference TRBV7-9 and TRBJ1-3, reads DTGVSQNPRHKITKRGQNVTFRCDPISEHNRLYWYRQTLGQGPEFLTYFQNEAQLEKSRLLSDRFSAERPKGSFSTLEIQRTEQGDSAMYLCASSRDFSGNTIYFGEGSWLTVV.